This T cell receptor (beta chain) was sequenced during a study of blood T cell repertoires in COVID-19. The CDR3 is 13 amino acids. The germline gives CDR1 MNHEY, CDR2 SVGAGI. Trimming cost V 5 bases and J 9 bases, with 17 bases left between them. TCRdb keeps only in-frame clones here, not all; method: immunoSEQ multiplex PCR. The sample includes about 130,000 clones, roughly 91% of them seen just once. In its sample, this clone was seen once. This rearrangement joins TRBV6-5 to TRBJ2-7; maybe TRBD1 (7 bases). The receptor was isolated from a man in his fifties or sixties with active or convalescent COVID-19. The material sequenced was peripheral blood. The CDR3 coding sequence is TGTGCCAGCAGTCGACAGGGAGACGGGGGGCAGTACTTC. Residues: CASSRQGDGGQYF.